In its sample, the clone carrying this T cell receptor beta chain was seen a few times. Its antigen is as yet unknown. Extraction and reverse transcription of RNA yielded cDNA as the sequencing template. Only in-frame clones appear in the TCRdb table, and some are missing; sequencing was by immunoSEQ multiplex PCR. The table has about 180,000 clones, around 63% seen once; the top ten hold more than 1.5%. This CDR3 comprises 18 residues. Germline V gene data show CDR1 as SGHRS and CDR2 as YFSETQ. The ends were cut back, 2 bases at V and 5 bases at J, with 24 bases in the middle. This sample is drawn from a study of CD8+ T cells in alopecia areata. Across the whole study: Among treated patients, oral tofacitinib was administered at 5 to 10 mg twice daily.

General study findings and limits: Higher clonality was seen in lesional scalp than in normal scalp, especially in alopecia totalis/universalis.

The TCR sequence derives from a human donor with alopecia areata. This sequence joins TRBV5-1 and TRBJ2-3; possibly TRBD1 or TRBD2 for D (5 bases each). Specimen: CD4+ T cells sorted from blood, collected at week 0. CDR3 coding DNA: TGCGCCAGCAGCTTTAAAGCAAACGCCGGGACCACTATAGATACGCAGTATTTT. Encoded protein: CASSFKANAGTTIDTQYF. Variable domain in full (rest from reference TRBV5-1 and TRBJ2-3): KAGVTQTPRYLIKTRGQQVTLSCSPISGHRSVSWYQQTPGQGLQFLFEYFSETQRNKGNFPGRFSGRQFSNSRSEMNVSTLELGDSALYLCASSFKANAGTTIDTQYFGPGTRLTVL.